This TCR beta chain was obtained from a study of blood T cell repertoires in COVID-19. Looking at the study overall: Italy, Spain and the United States were the sources of the convalescent and acute COVID-19 samples. Sample material is recorded as cDNA or gDNA derived from T cells, B-cell-depleted T cells, or PBMCs.

Germline CDR1 is KGHSH and CDR2 is LQKENI. The CDR3 sequence is 14 residues long. The V and J ends lost 0 bases and 1 base respectively, with 5 bases between them. Produced via immunoSEQ multiplex PCR; TCRdb's table is partial and in-frame only. In the table there are around 310,000 clones, around 90% of which are singletons. In regard to this clone: The sample carries other DNA sequences with the same CDR3.

While infection was still active, Seattle patients were enrolled and then followed longitudinally. The chain joins TRBV18 to TRBJ2-3; perhaps TRBD2 as D (5 bases). The sequence derives from a woman between 40 and 50 years old with COVID-19, enrolled during active disease. The sample consisted of peripheral blood. The CDR3 DNA sequence: TGTGCCAGCTCACCACCGGAGGGCACAGATACGCAGTATTTT. Residues: CASSPPEGTDTQYF. Full variable domain (outside the CDR3, taken from reference TRBV18 and TRBJ2-3): NAGVMQNPRHLVRRRGQEARLRCSPMKGHSHVYWYRQLPEEGLKFMVYLQKENIIDESGMPKERFSAEFPKEGPSILRIQQVVRGDSAAYFCASSPPEGTDTQYFGPGTRLTVL.